A selection of T cell receptor beta chains follows, all from one sample in a study of CXCR3-negative and CXCR3-positive naive CD8 T cells. For each CDR3 protein, TCRdb gives one entry from its re-call of the 5' RACE reads, without DNA. The sample data list approximately 59,000 distinct CDR3 sequences. Input material: naive CXCR3+ CD8+ T cells from blood. These receptors originate from a human donor in good health. Some clones in this sample may be carry-over from other donors' samples. CDR3s include the opening cysteine and the closing phenylalanine or tryptophan.

v_gene	j_gene	CDR3aa
TRBV2	TRBJ1-2	CAQQWHRGAGDYGYTF
TRBV5-1	TRBJ2-1	CASRGGTVDSNEQFF
TRBV28	TRBJ2-6	CASSLYGRASGANVLTF
TRBV29-1	TRBJ1-1	CSSSEGTEAFF
TRBV29-1	TRBJ2-3	CSVEGTKISERGGPGDTQYF
TRBV29-1	TRBJ2-1	CSVGVLAGTYTYNEQFF
TRBV14	TRBJ2-7	CASSQAGGYEQYF
TRBV7-9	TRBJ1-5	CASSPTRDGVSNQPQHF
TRBV29-1	TRBJ1-1	CSVGTGVLTFF
TRBV29-1	TRBJ1-2	CSVEDREDYGYTF
TRBV7-6	TRBJ1-1	CASSLGPLGNTEAFF
TRBV20-1	TRBJ2-2	CSAKLYTGELFF
TRBV6-5	TRBJ2-2	CASSPLTEQTTGELFF
TRBV20-1	TRBJ2-7	CSAPGAGVAYEQYF
TRBV29-1	TRBJ2-2	CSVPRNTGELFF
TRBV7-9	TRBJ2-3	CASSFRAYQSTDTQYF
TRBV6-2/TRBV6-3	TRBJ2-7	CASSYGRGGYEQYF
TRBV7-2	TRBJ2-2	CASSPMTGELFF
TRBV7-8	TRBJ2-1	CASSILAGGRNEQFF
TRBV7-6	TRBJ2-5	CASSLGTGIETQYF
TRBV7-2	TRBJ1-1	CASSYSLDSEAFF
TRBV25-1	TRBJ1-1	CASSVRQGLEAFF
TRBV28	TRBJ2-1	CASSPYDEYNEQFF
TRBV29-1	TRBJ2-7	CSALASTYEQYF
TRBV29-1	TRBJ2-1	CSVEALPRDIFLGLAGGNEQFF
TRBV4-2	TRBJ2-7	CASTPDMGDSPYEQYF
TRBV20-1	TRBJ2-7	CSARLGPYYEQYF
TRBV5-1	TRBJ1-1	CASGKINTEAFF
TRBV4-2	TRBJ2-7	CASSELQGPTYEQYF
TRBV4-3	TRBJ2-7	CASSHGTSGEPHNF
TRBV6-2/TRBV6-3	TRBJ2-7	CASSYSLQGTLEQYF
TRBV10-3	TRBJ2-7	CAISEGSRVEQYF
TRBV7-2	TRBJ2-7	CASSLAYIAGTSYEQYF
TRBV21-1	TRBJ2-7	CASSRESRVGSSYEQYF
TRBV29-1	TRBJ2-1	CSVMGQTYNEQFF
TRBV20-1	TRBJ2-1	CSARLDSSSYNEQFF
TRBV29-1	TRBJ2-1	CSLRQGGYNEQFF
TRBV7-9	TRBJ2-5	CASSLPPDRQETQYF
TRBV6-1	TRBJ2-1	CASSTRIPDEQFF
TRBV13	TRBJ2-2	CASIAPGTGAPGELFF
TRBV20-1	TRBJ2-7	CSAPRVGHEQYF
TRBV21-1	TRBJ2-7	CASSKVAGSYEQYF
TRBV7-2	TRBJ1-2	CASSLVAYGYTF
TRBV19	TRBJ2-3	CASSPSSGGVLDTQYF
TRBV6-1	TRBJ1-6	CASSERLRAGWNSPLHF
TRBV28	TRBJ2-1	CASREDRFLGEQFF
TRBV7-6	TRBJ1-5	CASSLEQGYQPQHF
TRBV11-2	TRBJ2-7	CASRPPLAGESYEQYF
TRBV11-2	TRBJ2-7	CASSLDLGAGTYEQYF
TRBV7-9	TRBJ2-7	CASSSVAAGPFLF
TRBV7-9	TRBJ2-1	CASSPRGGVSYNEQFF